These 14 T cell receptor beta chains were sequenced from one sample in a study of blood T cell repertoires in COVID-19. Sequencing was performed with immunoSEQ multiplex PCR; in TCRdb, only in-frame clones are kept and a portion is missing. The table lists around 160,000 clones, 70% to 90% of them singletons. The specimen was peripheral blood. The receptor set was obtained from a woman in her sixties with COVID-19, enrolled during active disease.

The sample holds one count of this clone. V is TRBV9 and J is TRBJ1-3, with D possibly TRBD1 on 6 matching bases. This CDR3 is built from 15 residues. The V gene lost 3 bases and the J gene lost 4 bases, with 14 bases spanning the gap. Germline V gene data show CDR1 as SGDLS and CDR2 as YYNGEE. The CDR3 region has the DNA TGTGCCAGCAGCGATCAGGGGACGGCCGGAAACACCATATATTTT. This translates into CASSDQGTAGNTIYF.

J is TRBJ2-7 and V is TRBV6-5, with D possibly being TRBD1 (6 bases). The CDR3 length is 14 residues. From germline, CDR1 is MNHEY and CDR2 SVGAGI. V was shortened by 3 bases and J by 3 bases, with 12 bases between the two germline ends. The CDR3 region is CASSYAGTHYEQYF. CDR3 in DNA: TGTGCCAGCAGTTATGCCGGGACACACTACGAGCAGTACTTC.

This clone was seen only a few times. The chain recombines TRBV6-5 with TRBJ1-1, with 9 positions matching TRBD1. Germline V gene sequence: CDR1 MNHEY, CDR2 SVGAGI. The CDR3 covers 15 residues. With 5 bases clipped from V and 3 bases from J, the junction kept 7 bases outside the gene matches. The CDR3 protein is CASSPATGGYTEAFF. The CDR3 nucleotides are TGTGCCAGCAGTCCAGCCACAGGGGGCTACACTGAAGCTTTCTTT.

The rearrangement uses TRBV7-2 and TRBJ2-3, with 11 nucleotides matching TRBD2. Germline trimming cut 1 base from V and 6 bases from J; bases unmatched to any gene: 6. The germline V gene has CDR1 SGHTA and CDR2 FQGNSA. The CDR3 length is 16 residues. The CDR3 nucleotides read TGTGCCAGCAGCTTAGTAGCGGGGGGGCAGGGTGATACGCAGTATTTT. Protein sequence: CASSLVAGGQGDTQYF.

This chain connects TRBV5-1 to TRBJ2-5; no reliable D call. Per the germline V gene, CDR1 is SGHRS and CDR2 is YFSETQ. CDR3 length: 14 amino acids. The V gene lost 0 bases and the J gene lost 5 bases, with 11 bases spanning the gap. This CDR3 reads CASSLGRHEETQYF. Written as DNA, the CDR3 is TGCGCCAGCAGCTTGGGAAGACACGAGGAGACCCAGTACTTC.

The gene calls are TRBV24-1 and TRBJ1-3, with 7 bases that match TRBD1. The CDR3 is made up of 15 amino acids. V shed 9 bases and J 0 bases; nucleotides not matched to a gene: 7. Germline CDR1 and CDR2: KGHDR and SFDVKD. For the CDR3, the DNA is TGTGCCACCCGGGACAGAGAACGCTCTGGAAACACCATATATTTT. As protein: CATRDRERSGNTIYF.

The chain couples TRBV13 to TRBJ2-2; D possibly corresponds to TRBD2 (6 bases). The CDR3 is made up of 15 amino acids. V was shortened by 0 bases and J by 1 base, with 6 bases between the two germline ends. Germline-derived CDR1 and CDR2 are PRHDT and FYEKMQ (reference sequence). The CDR3 is CASSLGGGNTGELFF. The CDR3 bases are TGTGCCAGCAGCTTAGGCGGGGGGAACACCGGGGAGCTGTTTTTT.

This chain connects TRBV13 to TRBJ2-5, with 11 bases lining up with TRBD2. This CDR3 region has 15 residues. Germline values: CDR1 PRHDT, CDR2 FYEKMQ (reference sequence). With V trimmed by 5 bases and J by 1 base, 3 bases remained unmatched. This chain's CDR3 is CASSASGGFQETQYF. The CDR3 DNA reads TGTGCCAGCAGCGCTAGCGGGGGGTTCCAAGAGACCCAGTACTTC.

The chain has TRBV5-1 and TRBJ1-1; D may be TRBD1 (6 bases). The CDR3 extends over 14 amino acids. Trimming stripped 3 bases from V and 5 bases from J, with 14 bases between. Germline CDR1 reads SGHRS; CDR2 reads YFSETQ. The CDR3 loop is CASSYSDSLTEAFF. In nucleotides, the CDR3 is TGCGCCAGCAGCTATTCGGACAGCCTGACTGAAGCTTTCTTT.

This clone was picked up a small number of times. The V call is TRBV3-1 (or the pseudogene TRBV3-2), the J call TRBJ2-3, with 8 bases that match TRBD2. The germline CDR1 and CDR2 sequences are LGHDT and YNNKEL (reference sequence). The CDR3 has 19 amino acids. V dropped 2 bases and J dropped 2; count of bases not matched to a gene: 15. CDR3 sequence (DNA): TGTGCCAGCAGCCAAATAGGACTAGCTGGGTTTCTCTCCACAGATACGCAGTATTTT. It codes for CASSQIGLAGFLSTDTQYF.

CDR3 residues: CASSYSRDTYEQYF. In nucleotides, the CDR3 is TGTGCCAGCAGTTACTCGAGGGATACCTACGAGCAGTACTTC. The chain links TRBV6-5 to TRBJ2-7; the D gene is possibly TRBD2 (5 bases). The CDR3 extends over 14 amino acids. The V gene's germline CDR1 is MNHEY and CDR2 SVGAGI. V was cut by 0 bases and J by 2 bases, with 8 bases left in between.

In nucleotides, the CDR3 is TGTGCCAGTAGTGAATACAGGGGAGCGGCCGGGGAGCTGTTTTTT. Residues: CASSEYRGAAGELFF. The chain joins TRBV19 to TRBJ2-2; 7 bases match TRBD1. Per the germline V gene, CDR1 is LNHDA and CDR2 is SQIVND (reference sequence). Losses at the gene ends were 5 bases for V and 6 bases for J; bases not matched to a gene: 9. This CDR3 contains 15 residues.

The rearrangement uses TRBV11-2 and TRBJ2-3; 7 bases align to TRBD2. The length of the CDR3 is 17 residues. V lost 5 bases to trimming and J lost 5 bases; unmatched junction nucleotides: 16. CDR1 SGHAT and CDR2 FQNNGV come from the germline V gene. CDR3 residues: CASSLPLTSYVEDTQYF. CDR3 bases: TGTGCCAGCAGCCTACCTCTGACTAGCTACGTGGAAGATACGCAGTATTTT.

The V gene is TRBV5-4, the J gene TRBJ1-1; D gene unclear. The V end lost 2 bases, the J end lost 5 bases, and 16 bases lay between the germline ends. Germline values: CDR1 SGHNT, CDR2 YYREEE (reference sequence). CDR3 length equals 15 residues. The CDR3 here is CASSFFGERWTEAFF. The CDR3 nucleotides read TGTGCCAGCAGCTTTTTTGGGGAGAGGTGGACTGAAGCTTTCTTT.